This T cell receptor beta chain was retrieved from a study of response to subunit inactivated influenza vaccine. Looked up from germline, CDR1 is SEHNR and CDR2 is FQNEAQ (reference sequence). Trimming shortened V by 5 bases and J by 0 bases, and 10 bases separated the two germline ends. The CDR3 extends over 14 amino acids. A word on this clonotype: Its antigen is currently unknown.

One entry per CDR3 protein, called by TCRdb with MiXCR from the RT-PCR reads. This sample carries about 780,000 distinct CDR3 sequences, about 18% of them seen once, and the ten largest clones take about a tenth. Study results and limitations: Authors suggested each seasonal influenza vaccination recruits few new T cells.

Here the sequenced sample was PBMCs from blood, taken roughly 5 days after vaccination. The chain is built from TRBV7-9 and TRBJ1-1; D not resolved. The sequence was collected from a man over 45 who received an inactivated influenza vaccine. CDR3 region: CASSAQALNTEAFF. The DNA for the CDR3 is TGTGCCAGCAGCGCCCAGGCCCTGAACACTGAAGCTTTCTTT.